This is a list of T cell receptor beta chains from one sample in a study of naive and memory T cell subsets. TCRdb reprocessed the 5' RACE reads via MiXCR and lists one record per CDR3 protein. The sample shows approximately 22,000 distinct CDR3 sequences, less than 5% of them seen only once. The receptor source for this set is a male donor in good health. Each CDR3 is given with its conserved first and last residue. The D gene is left open where the match is weak. Clone sizes are shown as how often the clone was seen (once, few, many) or a class if it is expanded.

D | J | size | V | CDR3
NA | TRBJ1-1 | many | TRBV14 | CASSHLPGTGNTEAFF
TRBD1 | TRBJ1-6 | many | TRBV9 | CASSPMTGQGGSPLHF
TRBD2 | TRBJ2-5 | many | TRBV4-2 | CASSQDDAGGLHQETQYF
TRBD1 | TRBJ1-3 | many | TRBV6-6 | CASRGQDLAFDCF
NA | TRBJ2-1 | many | TRBV7-2 | CASSLAPRGNEQFF
NA | TRBJ1-4 | few | TRBV6-5 | CASRSGGARGEKLFF
NA | TRBJ2-2 | many | TRBV29-1 | CSVRRANTGELFF
TRBD1 | TRBJ1-2 | many | TRBV6-2/TRBV6-3 | CASDLDRTSMGYTF
NA | TRBJ2-7 | many | TRBV25-1 | CASSLLNEQYF
TRBD1 | TRBJ1-2 | many | TRBV4-1 | CASSQDPGGADYGYTF
NA | TRBJ2-3 | many | TRBV12-3/TRBV12-4 | CASSFGGGTDTQFF
NA | TRBJ2-2 | many | TRBV29-1 | CSATRGGQNTGELFF
NA | TRBJ1-1 | many | TRBV2 | CASSFRTTNTEAFF
TRBD2 | TRBJ2-3 | many | TRBV5-1 | CASSLGLAAGTDTQYF
NA | TRBJ1-1 | many | TRBV11-2 | CASSLEYGGGTEAFF
TRBD1 | TRBJ1-4 | many | TRBV20-1 | CSATGQGREKLFF